The 21 T cell receptor beta chains given below trace back to one sample, sequenced in a study of blood T cell repertoires in COVID-19. Generated by immunoSEQ multiplex PCR, the TCRdb table keeps only in-frame clones and is missing some. The repertoire holds about 58,000 clones, with 80% to 90% as singletons. The sequenced material came from peripheral blood. All receptors come from a woman in her 70s with active COVID-19.

V and J are TRBV25-1 and TRBJ1-5, with 9 bases identical to TRBD1. J lost 4 bases, V lost 8 bases, and 9 bases had no gene match. Germline V gene data show CDR1 as MGHDK and CDR2 as SYGVNS. The CDR3 totals 15 residues. The CDR3: CASETTGGRNQPQHF. The CDR3 DNA reads as TGTGCCAGCGAGACTACAGGGGGCAGGAATCAGCCCCAGCATTTT.

V and J are TRBV6-5 and TRBJ1-4, with TRBD1 identical over 7 bases. The CDR3 is 15 amino acids. J lost 7 bases, V lost 6 bases, and 11 bases had no gene match. Germline V CDR1 and CDR2: MNHEY, SVGAGI. The CDR3 DNA reads TGTGCCAGCAGGACAGGGAGGAACCGGGGTGAAAAACTGTTTTTT. This translates into CASRTGRNRGEKLFF.

The V call is TRBV7-9, the J call TRBJ1-2, with D unresolved. This CDR3 has 14 amino acids. Per germline, CDR1 SEHNR and CDR2 FQNEAQ (reference sequence). The V end lost 3 bases, the J end lost 6 bases, and 14 bases lay between the germline ends. In DNA, the CDR3 is TGTGCCAGCAGCTTGGATCGGAGAGGCGATGGCTACACCTTC. Amino acids: CASSLDRRGDGYTF.

The rearrangement joins TRBV11-3 to TRBJ2-1, with 11 bases fitting TRBD2. CDR1 is SGHNT, CDR2 YENEEA, per germline. There are 16 residues in the CDR3. V shed 5 bases, J shed 4 bases, and the junction held 7 bases outside the gene matches. DNA of the CDR3: TGTGCCAGCAGCCCCGACGGGACTAGCGGATACAATGAGCAGTTCTTC. Translating gives CASSPDGTSGYNEQFF.

This rearrangement joins TRBV3-1 (or the pseudogene TRBV3-2) to TRBJ2-1, with D possibly matching TRBD2 (6 bases). V lost 1 base to trimming and J lost 6 bases, with 16 bases between them. Germline CDR1 reads LGHDT; CDR2 reads YNNKEL (reference sequence). The CDR3 runs to 16 residues. CDR3 in DNA: TGTGCCAGCAGCCAAGCACTTAGCGGCGGGGTCAATGAGCAGTTCTTC. Amino acid sequence: CASSQALSGGVNEQFF.

This clone was seen a single time. CDR3 DNA: TGCAGTGCTTTTAGAGCGGGAGGGCAGTTCTTC. Its translation: CSAFRAGGQFF. The genes are TRBV20-1 and TRBJ2-1; 9 bases are shared with TRBD2. The CDR3 loop spans 11 amino acids. With 5 bases clipped from V and 12 bases from J, the junction kept 5 bases outside the gene matches. Germline loops: CDR1 DFQATT, CDR2 SNEGSKA (reference sequence).

This clone occurred a few times. The genes are TRBV6-5 and TRBJ1-1; the match to TRBD1 covers 10 bases. The V gene's germline CDR1 is MNHEY and CDR2 SVGAGI. The CDR3 loop spans 14 amino acids. Trimming at V came to 8 bases and at J to 0 bases, leaving 3 bases not matched to a gene. Written as DNA, the CDR3 is TGTGCCAGCCAGGGACAGGGGCTGAACACTGAAGCTTTCTTT. As protein: CASQGQGLNTEAFF.

The chain links TRBV6-5 to TRBJ2-1, with TRBD2 as a possible D gene (6 bases). V was shortened by 6 bases and J by 7 bases, with 16 bases between the two germline ends. The length of the CDR3 is 14 residues. CDR1 is MNHEY, CDR2 SVGAGI, per germline. In DNA form, the CDR3 reads TGTGCCAGCAGAGGGGACTGGGTTATGAATGAGCAGTTCTTC. Amino acid sequence: CASRGDWVMNEQFF.

V is TRBV14 and J is TRBJ1-2; perhaps TRBD1 as D (5 bases). The CDR3 is 12 residues long. V was shortened by 0 bases and J by 13 bases, with 12 bases between the two germline ends. The germline V gene has CDR1 SGHDN and CDR2 FVKESK. DNA for the CDR3: TGTGCCAGCAGCCAAGATCCCAGTACAGGCACCTTC. This gives the protein CASSQDPSTGTF. Full variable domain (outside the CDR3, taken from reference TRBV14 and TRBJ1-2): EAGVTQFPSHSVIEKGQTVTLRCDPISGHDNLYWYRRVMGKEIKFLLHFVKESKQDESGMPNNRFLAERTGGTYSTLKVQPAELEDSGVYFCASSQDPSTGTFGSGTRLTVV.

The gene calls are TRBV10-1 and TRBJ2-4; 12 nucleotides align to TRBD2. CDR1 is WNHNN, CDR2 SYGVQD, per germline (reference sequence). V gave up 4 bases and J gave up 4 bases; unmatched junction bases: 2. The CDR3 totals 15 residues. The CDR3 bases are TGCGCCAGCAGTGCCACTAGCGGGGGGAAAAACATTCAGTACTTC. Residues: CASSATSGGKNIQYF.

V usage is TRBV27 and J usage is TRBJ2-2, with 7 nucleotides matching TRBD1. V dropped 4 bases and J dropped 4; count of bases not matched to a gene: 6. CDR1 is MNHEY, CDR2 SMNVEV, per germline (reference sequence). The CDR3 consists of 15 residues. CDR3 loop: CASSSPTGPTGELFF. For the CDR3, the DNA is TGTGCCAGCAGTTCCCCGACAGGGCCCACCGGGGAGCTGTTTTTT.

As DNA, the CDR3 is TGTGCCAGCAGTTCCGGACAGACCAACAATCAGCCCCAGCATTTT. Translated, it gives CASSSGQTNNQPQHF. The chain links TRBV27 to TRBJ1-5, with D perhaps TRBD1 (6 bases). Trimming shortened V by 4 bases and J by 3 bases, and 13 bases separated the two germline ends. The CDR3 has 15 amino acids. Germline V gene data show CDR1 as MNHEY and CDR2 as SMNVEV (reference sequence).

V gene TRBV19 combines with J gene TRBJ1-5; D gene uncertain. Germline CDR1 LNHDA, CDR2 SQIVND (reference sequence). CDR3 length: 15 amino acids. V was clipped by 3 bases and J by 0 bases, with 9 bases between them. The CDR3 loop reads CASSITVDSNQPQHF. The CDR3 nucleotides are TGTGCCAGTAGTATCACAGTCGATAGCAATCAGCCCCAGCATTTT. Full variable domain (rest looked up from reference TRBV19 and TRBJ1-5): DGGITQSPKYLFRKEGQNVTLSCEQNLNHDAMYWYRQDPGQGLRLIYYSQIVNDFQKGDIAEGYSVSREKKESFPLTVTSAQKNPTAFYLCASSITVDSNQPQHFGDGTRLSIL.

V is TRBV4-2 and J is TRBJ2-2; TRBD2 agrees at 8 bases. Germline values: CDR1 LGHNA, CDR2 YNFKEQ. The CDR3 consists of 17 residues. J lost 1 base, V lost 1 base, and 5 bases had no gene match. The CDR3 sequence: CASSQVKAGENTGELFF. DNA of the CDR3: TGTGCCAGCAGCCAAGTAAAAGCGGGAGAGAACACCGGGGAGCTGTTTTTT.

The chain has TRBV7-2 and TRBJ1-2, with D perhaps TRBD1 (5 bases). Germline assignment: CDR1 SGHTA and CDR2 FQGNSA. Trimming left V 1 base short and J 0 bases short, with 12 bases between. The CDR3 sequence is 16 residues long. The chain's CDR3 is CASSLEGSDTNYGYTF. CDR3 coding DNA: TGTGCCAGCAGCTTAGAGGGGTCGGATACTAACTATGGCTACACCTTC.

The CDR3 DNA reads TGTGCCAGCAGCCGCGGGACTAGCGAGACTTACAATGAGCAGTTCTTC. It encodes CASSRGTSETYNEQFF. The rearrangement uses TRBV7-9 and TRBJ2-1; TRBD2 agrees at 10 bases. The CDR3 is 16 residues long. Trimming at V came to 5 bases and at J to 4 bases, leaving 8 bases not matched to a gene. Germline V gives CDR1 SEHNR, CDR2 FQNEAQ (reference sequence). The variable domain in full, completed from reference TRBV7-9 and TRBJ2-1, reads DTGVSQNPRHKITKRGQNVTFRCDPISEHNRLYWYRQTLGQGPEFLTYFQNEAQLEKSRLLSDRFSAERPKGSFSTLEIQRTEQGDSAMYLCASSRGTSETYNEQFFGPGTRLTVL.

Only one count was recorded for this clone. V gene TRBV28 combines with J gene TRBJ2-5; 11 nucleotides agree with TRBD2. The CDR3 loop spans 15 amino acids. V lost 5 bases and J lost 2; bases outside the gene matches: 4. Germline V gene data show CDR1 as MDHEN and CDR2 as SYDVKM. CDR3 sequence reads: CASSLGLAAQETQYF. In DNA form, the CDR3 reads TGTGCCAGCAGTCTGGGACTAGCGGCTCAAGAGACCCAGTACTTC.

This chain joins TRBV20-1 and TRBJ2-1, with 10 bases matching TRBD2. The germline V gene has CDR1 DFQATT and CDR2 SNEGSKA (reference sequence). V lost 3 bases, J lost 2 bases, and 4 bases stayed unmatched. The CDR3 is 15 amino acids. The CDR3 protein is CSASSGRPPYNEQFF. DNA for the CDR3: TGCAGTGCTAGTAGCGGGAGGCCCCCCTACAATGAGCAGTTCTTC.

The CDR3 nucleotides read TGCGCCAGCAAGACGGGGGGCCTTCAAGACTACGAGCAGTACTTC. Its translation: CASKTGGLQDYEQYF. The chain has TRBV5-1 and TRBJ2-7; the D gene is possibly TRBD2 (7 bases). CDR1 SGHRS and CDR2 YFSETQ come from the germline V gene. CDR3 length: 15 residues. V lost 6 bases to trimming and J lost 3 bases, with 19 bases between them.

The rearrangement links TRBV5-1 to TRBJ1-5; 7 positions match TRBD1. CDR3 length: 14 residues. The V segment lost 2 bases and the J segment 2 bases; nucleotides outside the gene matches: 1. Germline loops: CDR1 SGHRS, CDR2 YFSETQ. This CDR3 is CASSFGQGNQPQHF. CDR3 nucleotide sequence: TGCGCCAGCAGCTTTGGACAGGGCAATCAGCCCCAGCATTTT.

The rearrangement uses TRBV19 and TRBJ2-1; 9 bases are shared with TRBD1. V was clipped by 5 bases and J by 6 bases; unmatched bases: 5. The CDR3 contains 14 residues. Germline-derived CDR1 and CDR2 are LNHDA and SQIVND (reference sequence). In DNA, the CDR3 is TGTGCCAGTAGTGGGGACAGGGTCGTCAATGAGCAGTTCTTC. It translates to CASSGDRVVNEQFF.